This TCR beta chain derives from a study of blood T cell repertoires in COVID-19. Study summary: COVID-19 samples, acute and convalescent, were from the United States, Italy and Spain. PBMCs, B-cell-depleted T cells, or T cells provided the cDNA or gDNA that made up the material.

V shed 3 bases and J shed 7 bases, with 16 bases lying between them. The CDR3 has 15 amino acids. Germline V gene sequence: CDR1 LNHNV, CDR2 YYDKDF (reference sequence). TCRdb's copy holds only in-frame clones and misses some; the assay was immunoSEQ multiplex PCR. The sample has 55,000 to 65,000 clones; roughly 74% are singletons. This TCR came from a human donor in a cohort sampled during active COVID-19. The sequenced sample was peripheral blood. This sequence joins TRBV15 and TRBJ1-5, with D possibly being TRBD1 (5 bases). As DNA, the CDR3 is TGTGCCACCAGCAGCGCTGCGGGGGGTTACCAGCCCCAGCATTTT. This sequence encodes CATSSAAGGYQPQHF.